This is a list of T cell receptor beta chains from one sample in a study of shared clonotypes between healthy human individuals. Clones were sequenced by immunoSEQ multiplex PCR, and TCRdb holds only the in-frame ones, with some missing. In the table there are some 2,100,000 clones, 90% to 95% of which are singletons. The specimen sequenced was naive CD8+ T cells from PBMCs. The receptors come from a man in his late teens or twenties in good health. Some clones in this sample may be carry-over from other donors' samples. CDR3s include the opening cysteine and the closing phenylalanine or tryptophan. The order of the fields is CDR3 protein, CDR3 DNA, clone size, D gene, V gene, J gene. The D gene is left open where the match is weak. Clone size is stated in some rows and not others, as once, few, many or a class when expanded.

CDR3aa: CAIGLLSVSSGYEQYF
CDR3nt: TGTGCCATCGGGCTTCTGTCGGTTTCTTCTGGCTACGAGCAGTACTTC
abundance: once
d_gene: -
v_gene: TRBV10-3
j_gene: TRBJ2-7

CDR3aa: CASSLNVFTASYEQYF
CDR3nt: TGTGCCAGCAGCTTAAATGTGTTCACCGCTTCCTACGAGCAGTACTTC
abundance: -
d_gene: -
v_gene: TRBV7-2
j_gene: TRBJ2-7

CDR3aa: CASSHDWGLHTGELFF
CDR3nt: TGTGCCAGCTCACACGACTGGGGACTACACACCGGGGAGCTGTTTTTT
abundance: -
d_gene: TRBD2
v_gene: TRBV18
j_gene: TRBJ2-2

CDR3aa: CASSLKTAYEQYF
CDR3nt: TGTGCCAGCAGTTTGAAGACAGCTTACGAGCAGTACTTC
abundance: -
d_gene: -
v_gene: TRBV27
j_gene: TRBJ2-7

CDR3aa: CASSNRESSGANVLTF
CDR3nt: TGTGCCAGCAGCAACAGAGAAAGCTCTGGGGCCAACGTCCTGACTTTC
abundance: -
d_gene: -
v_gene: TRBV7-9
j_gene: TRBJ2-6

CDR3aa: CASSVWAGNGETQYF
CDR3nt: TGTGCCAGCAGCGTCTGGGCGGGGAACGGTGAGACCCAGTACTTC
abundance: -
d_gene: -
v_gene: TRBV7-2
j_gene: TRBJ2-5

CDR3aa: CASSPDRLATGELFF
CDR3nt: TGTGCCAGCAGCCCGGATCGACTAGCCACCGGGGAGCTGTTTTTT
abundance: -
d_gene: TRBD2
v_gene: TRBV5-4
j_gene: TRBJ2-2

CDR3aa: CASSSLPGEQPQHF
CDR3nt: TGTGCCAGCAGCTCACTTCCCGGGGAGCAGCCCCAGCATTTT
abundance: few
d_gene: -
v_gene: TRBV7-8
j_gene: TRBJ1-5

CDR3aa: CASSLRGAGGHEQYF
CDR3nt: TGTGCCAGCAGTCTCCGGGGGGCAGGGGGTCACGAGCAGTACTTC
abundance: -
d_gene: -
v_gene: TRBV6-1
j_gene: TRBJ2-7

CDR3aa: CASSMSRGLGETQYF
CDR3nt: TGTGCCAGCAGCATGTCCCGGGGGCTGGGGGAGACCCAGTACTTC
abundance: once
d_gene: -
v_gene: TRBV11-2
j_gene: TRBJ2-5

CDR3aa: CASPGQGAGNTIYF
CDR3nt: TGTGCCAGCCCGGGACAGGGGGCGGGAAACACCATATATTTT
abundance: -
d_gene: -
v_gene: TRBV12-1
j_gene: TRBJ1-3

CDR3aa: CASSLMGEKLFF
CDR3nt: TGTGCCAGCAGCTTAATGGGGGAAAAACTGTTTTTT
abundance: -
d_gene: -
v_gene: TRBV7-9
j_gene: TRBJ1-4

CDR3aa: CAWSGLGSTYNEQFF
CDR3nt: TGTGCCTGGAGTGGCCTAGGGTCCACTTACAATGAGCAGTTCTTC
abundance: -
d_gene: -
v_gene: TRBV30
j_gene: TRBJ2-1

CDR3aa: CASSSWDSGANVLTF
CDR3nt: TGTGCCAGCAGTTCCTGGGACTCTGGGGCCAACGTCCTGACTTTC
abundance: -
d_gene: -
v_gene: TRBV6-5
j_gene: TRBJ2-6

CDR3aa: CASSRSAATNEKLFF
CDR3nt: TGTGCCAGCAGCCGCTCCGCGGCAACTAATGAAAAACTGTTTTTT
abundance: -
d_gene: -
v_gene: TRBV7-6
j_gene: TRBJ1-4

CDR3aa: CASSPVPSYGYTF
CDR3nt: TGTGCCAGCAGCCCAGTACCGTCCTATGGCTACACCTTC
abundance: -
d_gene: -
v_gene: TRBV7-9
j_gene: TRBJ1-2

CDR3aa: CASSTRTSGNNEQFF
CDR3nt: TGTGCCAGCAGTACTCGGACTAGCGGGAACAATGAGCAGTTCTTC
abundance: -
d_gene: TRBD2
v_gene: TRBV28
j_gene: TRBJ2-1

CDR3aa: CSAKTGGFYNEQFF
CDR3nt: TGCAGCGCCAAGACAGGGGGGTTCTACAATGAGCAGTTCTTC
abundance: -
d_gene: TRBD1
v_gene: TRBV29-1
j_gene: TRBJ2-1